One and the same sample provided the 13 T cell receptor beta chains below, sequenced in a study of blood T cell repertoires in COVID-19. Here immunoSEQ multiplex PCR was the method, and the copy in TCRdb shows in-frame clones only, minus some. This table has roughly 230,000 clones, around 81% appearing once. Sequencing was performed on peripheral blood. The receptors were gathered from a man in his fifties with active or convalescent COVID-19.

The chain recombines TRBV30 with TRBJ2-3; TRBD1 is a possible D gene (7 bases). The germline gives CDR1 GTSNPN, CDR2 SVGIG (reference sequence). The CDR3 contains 15 residues. The germline V and J ends were trimmed by 2 bases and 4 bases, with 16 bases remaining between them. The CDR3 bases are TGTGCCTGGAGTCCCAGGAGGGGGCCCGCAGATACGCAGTATTTT. Translation gives CAWSPRRGPADTQYF.

V and J are TRBV27 and TRBJ2-2; 13 bases map to TRBD2. The CDR3 runs to 18 residues. Germline assignment: CDR1 MNHEY and CDR2 SMNVEV (reference sequence). V gave up 6 bases and J gave up 6 bases; unmatched junction bases: 13. CDR3 sequence: CASSSRTSGGRVAGELFF. The CDR3 coding sequence is TGTGCCAGCAGCTCGCGGACTAGCGGGGGCCGGGTAGCCGGGGAGCTGTTTTTT.

This clone was observed a handful of times. The chain links TRBV19 to TRBJ1-2; D not certain. The CDR3 runs to 12 residues. V was clipped by 6 bases and J by 8 bases, with 13 bases between them. Looked up from germline, CDR1 is LNHDA and CDR2 is SQIVND (reference sequence). CDR3 DNA: TGTGCCAGTAGCATTGAGGGTCGCGGCTACACCTTC. Translation gives CASSIEGRGYTF.

The rearrangement joins TRBV25-1 to TRBJ1-2; D is undetermined. This CDR3 has 13 amino acids. Germline CDR1 MGHDK, CDR2 SYGVNS. The ends were cut back, 3 bases at V and 6 bases at J, with 11 bases in the middle. This CDR3 reads CASSDHRVDGYTF. As DNA, the CDR3 is TGTGCCAGCAGTGACCACCGGGTAGATGGCTACACCTTC.

CDR3 DNA: TGTGCCAGCAGCCGAGCGGGGGGTTTACGCAATGAGCAGTTCTTC. Amino acids: CASSRAGGLRNEQFF. The chain recombines TRBV2 with TRBJ2-1; 9 nucleotides line up with TRBD2. V shed 6 bases, J shed 6 bases, and the junction held 9 bases outside the gene matches. The CDR3 is 15 residues long. Germline CDR1 and CDR2: SNHLY and FYNNEI.

The chain combines TRBV7-9 with TRBJ1-3; D is ambiguous. This CDR3 is 15 amino acids long. Looked up from germline, CDR1 is SEHNR and CDR2 is FQNEAQ (reference sequence). V dropped 0 bases and J dropped 0 bases, with 6 bases sitting between them. This CDR3 reads CASSLAQSSGNTIYF. In DNA, the CDR3 is TGTGCCAGCAGCTTAGCCCAGTCCTCTGGAAACACCATATATTTT.

The rearrangement links TRBV6-5 to TRBJ1-3; unclear D gene. The CDR3 contains 15 residues. The V and J ends lost 6 bases and 0 bases respectively, with 12 bases between them. Germline CDR1 MNHEY, CDR2 SVGAGI. In DNA, the CDR3 is TGTGCCAGCAGCCCGACTGGACTCTCTGGAAACACCATATATTTT. This codes for CASSPTGLSGNTIYF.

This clone has a handful of counts. The V and J genes are TRBV5-1 and TRBJ1-1; D call uncertain. Germline V CDR1 and CDR2: SGHRS, YFSETQ. Trimming cost V 0 bases and J 4 bases, with 13 bases left between them. The CDR3 is 15 amino acids. The CDR3 region has the DNA TGCGCCAGCAGCTTGGATTTAGTGGGGAGCACTGAAGCTTTCTTT. Protein: CASSLDLVGSTEAFF.

The chain links TRBV7-3 to TRBJ2-5; D is unresolved. Germline lookup yields CDR1 SGHTA and CDR2 FQGTGA. The CDR3 is 14 amino acids. V was shortened by 3 bases and J by 0 bases, with 8 bases between the two germline ends. DNA of the CDR3: TGTGCCAGCAGCTTGGGCAGCCACCAAGAGACCCAGTACTTC. Its translation is CASSLGSHQETQYF.

The chain carries TRBV5-1 and TRBJ1-1; D possibly corresponds to TRBD1 (5 bases). Trimming took off 1 base at V and 8 bases at J, with 12 bases between the two ends. The CDR3 covers 13 residues. Germline CDR1 and CDR2: SGHRS and YFSETQ. The chain's CDR3 is CASSLTRASEAFF. For the CDR3, the DNA is TGCGCCAGCAGCTTGACCAGGGCTTCCGAAGCTTTCTTT.

The chain couples TRBV28 to TRBJ1-5; 9 nucleotides line up with TRBD1. This CDR3 spans 15 amino acids. Trimming removed 6 bases from V and 2 bases from J; junction bases left unmatched: 5. The germline V gene encodes CDR1 MDHEN and CDR2 SYDVKM. The CDR3 bases are TGTGCCAGCAGGCCGGGACAGGGAGGCAATCAGCCCCAGCATTTT. Translating gives CASRPGQGGNQPQHF.

The chain is built from TRBV10-3 and TRBJ2-3; TRBD2 matches 9 bases. CDR1 and CDR2 (germline): ENHRY, SYGVKD. V trimming: 6 bases; J trimming: 3 bases; junction bases outside the gene matches: 7. The length of the CDR3 is 15 residues. The DNA of the CDR3 is TGTGCCATCAGCCTAAGCGGGGGGCCGACAGATACGCAGTATTTT. It yields the protein CAISLSGGPTDTQYF.

The chain employs TRBV19 and TRBJ2-3; maybe TRBD2 (5 bases). Deletions cut 3 bases from V and 5 bases from J, with 21 bases between. From germline, CDR1 is LNHDA and CDR2 SQIVND (reference sequence). CDR3 length equals 17 residues. The CDR3 region has the DNA TGTGCCAGTAGTATCCGCCGCCGGGGTCTAGCAGAAGATACGCAGTATTTT. It codes for CASSIRRRGLAEDTQYF.